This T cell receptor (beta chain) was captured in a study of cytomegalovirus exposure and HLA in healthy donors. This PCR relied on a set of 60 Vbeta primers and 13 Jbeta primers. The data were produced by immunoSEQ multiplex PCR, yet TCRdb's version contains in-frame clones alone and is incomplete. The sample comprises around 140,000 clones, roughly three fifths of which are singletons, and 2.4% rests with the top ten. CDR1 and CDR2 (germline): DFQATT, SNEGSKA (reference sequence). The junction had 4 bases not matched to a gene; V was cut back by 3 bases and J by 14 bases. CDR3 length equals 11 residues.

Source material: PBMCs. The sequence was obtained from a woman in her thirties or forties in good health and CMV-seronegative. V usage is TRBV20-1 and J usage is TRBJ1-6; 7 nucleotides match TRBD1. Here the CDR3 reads CSASRGSTLHF. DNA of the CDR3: TGCAGTGCTAGCAGGGGGAGCACCCTCCACTTT.